This T cell receptor beta chain was retrieved from a study of molecular identifiers for immune sequencing clone quantification. Germline V gene lookup returns CDR1 SSHAT and CDR2 FNYEAQ (reference sequence). This CDR3 is 12 amino acids long. MiXCR, run by TCRdb on the PCR reads, gives a single entry per CDR3 protein. The sample has around 94,000 distinct CDR3 sequences; 30% to 35% are singletons. Points on this clonotype: The germline gene is not matched at one end of the junction; a read error may be the cause.

This chain links TRBV7-7 with TRBJ2-2; D ambiguous. Specimen: naive CD8+ T cells from blood, with Jurkat cell RNA spiked in. The sample's subset: FACS-sorted CD8+CD4-CCR7+CD45RA+ naive T cells. The clonotype originates from a human donor in good health. Some libraries in this study had Jurkat cell RNA spiked in. CDR3 in amino acids: CASSHGAGELFF. The CDR3, as DNA: TGTGCTAGCAGCCACGGAGCCGGGGAGCTGTTTTTT.